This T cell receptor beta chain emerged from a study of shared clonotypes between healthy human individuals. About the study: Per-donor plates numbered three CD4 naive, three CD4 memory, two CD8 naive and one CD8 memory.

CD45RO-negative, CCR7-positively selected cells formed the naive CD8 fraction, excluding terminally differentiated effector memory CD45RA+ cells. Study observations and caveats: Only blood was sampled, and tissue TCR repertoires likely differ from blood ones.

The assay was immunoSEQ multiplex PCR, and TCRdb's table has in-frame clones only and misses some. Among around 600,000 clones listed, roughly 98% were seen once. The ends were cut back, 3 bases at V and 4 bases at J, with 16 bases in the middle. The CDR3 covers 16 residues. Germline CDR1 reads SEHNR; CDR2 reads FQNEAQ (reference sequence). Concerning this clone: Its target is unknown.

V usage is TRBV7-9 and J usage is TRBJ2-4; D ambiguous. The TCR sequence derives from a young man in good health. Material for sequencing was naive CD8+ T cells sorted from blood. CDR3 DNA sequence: TGTGCCAGCAGCTTTGCGGAAGACCTCAGAAAAAACATTCAGTACTTC. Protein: CASSFAEDLRKNIQYF.